These T cell receptor beta chains were read from a single sample in a study of cytomegalovirus exposure and HLA in healthy donors. The repertoire was sequenced with immunoSEQ multiplex PCR; TCRdb's copy has only in-frame clones and lacks some. The sample has fewer than 200,000 clones; approximately 81% are singletons. Sequenced input: PBMCs. These receptors were obtained from a man in his late teens or twenties in good health and CMV-seronegative. Both conserved end residues are part of each CDR3. The order of the fields is D gene, clone size, V gene, J gene, CDR3 DNA, CDR3 protein. A D gene is named only where the DNA matches it firmly. The size of a clone is reported for some rows only, either as once, few or many, or as a class for expanded clones.

D: TRBD1
size: NA
V: TRBV7-2
J: TRBJ1-2
DNA: TGTGCCAGCAGCTTAACAGGGGGCCATAACTATGGCTACACCTTC
CDR3: CASSLTGGHNYGYTF

D: NA
size: NA
V: TRBV19
J: TRBJ1-4
DNA: TGTGCCAGTAGTATCACGGGGAAGGGATCGAATGAAAAACTGTTTTTT
CDR3: CASSITGKGSNEKLFF

D: NA
size: NA
V: TRBV2
J: TRBJ2-7
DNA: TGTGCCAGCAGTGACGCGACTAGCTCCTACGAGCAGTACTTC
CDR3: CASSDATSSYEQYF

D: NA
size: NA
V: TRBV15
J: TRBJ2-7
DNA: TGTGCCACCAGCAGAGGGACAGCGGCATACGAGCAGTACTTC
CDR3: CATSRGTAAYEQYF

D: NA
size: NA
V: TRBV7-2
J: TRBJ2-6
DNA: TGTGCCAGCAGCTACAACTCTGGGGCCAACGTCCTGACTTTC
CDR3: CASSYNSGANVLTF

D: TRBD2
size: many
V: TRBV14
J: TRBJ2-7
DNA: TGTGCCAGCAGCCCATACTACGGAGAGGGCGGGAGGGTCTCCTACGAGCAGTACTTC
CDR3: CASSPYYGEGGRVSYEQYF

D: TRBD2
size: NA
V: TRBV19
J: TRBJ2-1
DNA: TGTGCCAGCAAGACTAGCGGGTACAATGAGCAGTTCTTC
CDR3: CASKTSGYNEQFF

D: NA
size: NA
V: TRBV9
J: TRBJ2-1
DNA: TGTGCCAGCAGCGTAGCAGGGGCCGCATCAAGTAGGTACAATGAGCAGTTCTTC
CDR3: CASSVAGAASSRYNEQFF

D: NA
size: NA
V: TRBV5-1
J: TRBJ2-1
DNA: TGCGCCAGCAGCTTGGCGGGTAACGTGGATGAGCAGTTCTTC
CDR3: CASSLAGNVDEQFF

D: NA
size: few
V: TRBV6-6
J: TRBJ1-2
DNA: TGTGCCAGCAGGCGTAACAGTGATACTAACTATGGCTACACCTTC
CDR3: CASRRNSDTNYGYTF